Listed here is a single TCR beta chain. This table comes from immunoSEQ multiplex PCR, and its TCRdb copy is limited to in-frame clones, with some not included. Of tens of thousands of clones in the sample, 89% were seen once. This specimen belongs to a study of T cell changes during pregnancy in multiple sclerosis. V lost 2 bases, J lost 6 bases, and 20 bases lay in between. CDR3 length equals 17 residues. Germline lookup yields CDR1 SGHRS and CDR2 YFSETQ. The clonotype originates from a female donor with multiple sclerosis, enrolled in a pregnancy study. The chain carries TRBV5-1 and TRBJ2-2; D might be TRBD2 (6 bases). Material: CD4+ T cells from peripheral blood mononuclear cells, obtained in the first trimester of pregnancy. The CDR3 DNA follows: TGCGCCAGCAGCTTTACAATACTAGCCGGGGGATCCGGGGAGCTGTTTTTT. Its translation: CASSFTILAGGSGELFF.